These 6 T cell receptor beta chains originate from one sample sequenced in a study of cytomegalovirus exposure and HLA in healthy donors. The primer mix had 60 Vbeta and 13 Jbeta primers. Libraries were prepared by immunoSEQ multiplex PCR; TCRdb keeps only in-frame clonotypes and omits some of them. The sample table sets out tens of thousands of clones. The sequenced sample was PBMCs. The receptors shown here come from a woman aged 40-49 years in good health and CMV-seropositive.

The chain recombines TRBV9 with TRBJ2-1; no clear D. V was shortened by 1 base and J by 2 bases, with 10 bases between the two germline ends. The CDR3 extends over 15 amino acids. Germline lookup yields CDR1 SGDLS and CDR2 YYNGEE. CDR3 in amino acids: CASSVIESTYNEQFF. For the CDR3, the DNA is TGTGCCAGCAGCGTAATAGAATCAACCTACAATGAGCAGTTCTTC. Combining the CDR3 with reference TRBV9 and TRBJ2-1 gives the whole variable domain DSGVTQTPKHLITATGQRVTLRCSPRSGDLSVYWYQQSLDQGLQFLIQYYNGEERAKGNILERFSAQQFPDLHSELNLSSLELGDSALYFCASSVIESTYNEQFFGPGTRLTVL.

The rearrangement joins TRBV29-1 to TRBJ1-4, with D maybe TRBD1 (6 bases). CDR1 is SQVTM and CDR2 is ANQGSEA in the germline V gene. CDR3 length: 13 residues. V lost 7 bases to trimming and J lost 4 bases, with 13 bases between them. This chain's CDR3 is CSGTRGHNEKLFF. CDR3 bases: TGCAGCGGCACCAGGGGACATAATGAAAAACTGTTTTTT.

The chain links TRBV5-4 to TRBJ2-1; TRBD2 matches 7 bases. The CDR3 length is 13 residues. V gave up 3 bases and J gave up 7 bases; unmatched junction bases: 4. Germline loops: CDR1 SGHNT, CDR2 YYREEE (reference sequence). CDR3 nucleotide sequence: TGTGCCAGCAGCTCCGGGACTAAGAATGAGCAGTTCTTC. Translation: CASSSGTKNEQFF.

The chain has TRBV4-3 and TRBJ2-7; 8 bases fit TRBD1. Per germline, CDR1 LGHNA and CDR2 YSLEER. This CDR3 has 14 amino acids. V was pared by 0 bases and J by 6 bases, with 4 bases of the junction left unmatched. The CDR3 reads CASSQEWQGAEQYF. CDR3 DNA sequence: TGCGCCAGCAGCCAAGAGTGGCAGGGGGCCGAGCAGTACTTC.

The V call is TRBV7-7, the J call TRBJ1-5; 9 bases align to TRBD1. The CDR3 covers 17 residues. The junction had 17 bases not matched to a gene; V was cut back by 7 bases and J by 7 bases. Germline CDR1 SSHAT, CDR2 FNYEAQ (reference sequence). CDR3 sequence reads: CASTPTLLGQGAQPQHF. The CDR3 DNA sequence: TGTGCCAGCACTCCTACCCTACTGGGACAGGGAGCACAGCCCCAGCATTTT. Complete variable domain (other parts from reference TRBV7-7 and TRBJ1-5): GAGVSQSPRYKVTKRGQDVTLRCDPISSHATLYWYQQALGQGPEFLTYFNYEAQPDKSGLPSDRFSAERPEGSISTLTIQRTEQRDSAMYRCASTPTLLGQGAQPQHFGDGTRLSIL.

V and J are TRBV6-1 and TRBJ1-4; no clear D gene. Germline lookup yields CDR1 MNHNS and CDR2 SASEGT. This CDR3 region has 11 residues. Trimming cost V 5 bases and J 8 bases, with 6 bases left between them. As DNA, the CDR3 is TGTGCCAGCAGTCCGAGGGAAAAACTGTTTTTT. It specifies CASSPREKLFF.